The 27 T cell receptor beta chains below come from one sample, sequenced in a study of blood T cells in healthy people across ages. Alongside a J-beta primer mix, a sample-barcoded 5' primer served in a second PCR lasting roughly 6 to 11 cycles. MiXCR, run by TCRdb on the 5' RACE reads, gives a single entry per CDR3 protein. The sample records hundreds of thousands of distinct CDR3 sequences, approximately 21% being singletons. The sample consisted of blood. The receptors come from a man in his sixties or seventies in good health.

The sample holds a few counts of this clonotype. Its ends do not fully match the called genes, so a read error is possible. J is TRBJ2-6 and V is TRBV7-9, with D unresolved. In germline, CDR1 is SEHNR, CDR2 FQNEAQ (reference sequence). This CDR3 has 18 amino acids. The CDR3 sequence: CAGSLPLATGSGANVLTF. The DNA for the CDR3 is TGTGCCGGCAGCCTACCCTTAGCAACCGGCTCTGGGGCCAACGTCCTGACTTTC.

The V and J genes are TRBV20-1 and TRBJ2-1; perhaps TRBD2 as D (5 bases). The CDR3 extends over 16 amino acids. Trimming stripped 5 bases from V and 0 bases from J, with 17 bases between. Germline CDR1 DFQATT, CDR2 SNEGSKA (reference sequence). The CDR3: CSASSHRADSYNEQFF. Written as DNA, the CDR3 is TGCAGTGCTTCCTCCCATCGAGCGGACTCCTACAATGAGCAGTTCTTC.

CDR3 nucleotide sequence: TGCAGTGCTAGAGATCCTTGGGGACAACTGGGGACTGAAGCTTTCTTT. Its protein is CSARDPWGQLGTEAFF. This chain connects TRBV20-1 to TRBJ1-1; tentative D call: TRBD1 (6 bases). This CDR3 contains 16 residues. Trimming cost V 0 bases and J 5 bases, with 19 bases left between them. Germline V lookup: CDR1 DFQATT, CDR2 SNEGSKA (reference sequence).

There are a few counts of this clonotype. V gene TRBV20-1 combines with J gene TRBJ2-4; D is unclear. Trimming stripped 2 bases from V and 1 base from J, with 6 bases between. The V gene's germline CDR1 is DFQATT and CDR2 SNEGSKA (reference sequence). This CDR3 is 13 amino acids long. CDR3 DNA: TGCAGTGCTAGATCTCTGGCCAAAAACATTCAGTACTTC. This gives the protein CSARSLAKNIQYF.

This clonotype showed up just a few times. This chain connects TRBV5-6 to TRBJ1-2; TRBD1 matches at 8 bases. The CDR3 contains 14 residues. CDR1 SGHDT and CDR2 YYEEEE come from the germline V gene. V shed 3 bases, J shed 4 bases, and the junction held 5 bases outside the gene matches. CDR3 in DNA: TGTGCCAGCAGCTCCGGACAGGGATCCTATGGCTACACCTTC. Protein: CASSSGQGSYGYTF.

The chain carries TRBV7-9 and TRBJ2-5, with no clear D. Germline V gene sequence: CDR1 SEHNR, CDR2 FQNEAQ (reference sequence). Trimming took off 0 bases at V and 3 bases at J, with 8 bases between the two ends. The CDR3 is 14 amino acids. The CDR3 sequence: CASSLAVGKETQYF. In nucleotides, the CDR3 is TGTGCCAGCAGCTTAGCAGTGGGTAAAGAGACCCAGTACTTC.

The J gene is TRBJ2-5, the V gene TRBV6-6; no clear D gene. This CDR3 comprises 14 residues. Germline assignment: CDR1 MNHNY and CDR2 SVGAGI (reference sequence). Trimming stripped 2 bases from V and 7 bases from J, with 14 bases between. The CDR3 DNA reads TGTGCCAGCAGTTACGATACTACATCGGGGACCCAGTACTTC. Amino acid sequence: CASSYDTTSGTQYF.

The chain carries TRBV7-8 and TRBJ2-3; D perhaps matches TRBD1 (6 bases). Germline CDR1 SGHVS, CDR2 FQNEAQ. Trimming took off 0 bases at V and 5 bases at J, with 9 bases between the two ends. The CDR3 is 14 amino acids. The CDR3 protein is CASSLARGRDTQYF. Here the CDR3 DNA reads TGTGCCAGCAGCTTAGCGAGGGGGAGAGATACGCAGTATTTT.

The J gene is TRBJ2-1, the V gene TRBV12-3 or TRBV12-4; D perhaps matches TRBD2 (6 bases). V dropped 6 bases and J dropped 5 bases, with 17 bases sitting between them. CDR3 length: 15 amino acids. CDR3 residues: CASRRALGGDNEQFF. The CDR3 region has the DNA TGTGCCAGCAGAAGGGCGCTAGGCGGGGACAATGAGCAGTTCTTC.

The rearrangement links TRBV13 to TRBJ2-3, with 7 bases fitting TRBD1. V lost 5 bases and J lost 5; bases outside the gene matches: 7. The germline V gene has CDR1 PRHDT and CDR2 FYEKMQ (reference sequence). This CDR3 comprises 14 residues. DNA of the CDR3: TGTGCCAGCAGCCTAAGACAGGGTCTAGATACGCAGTATTTT. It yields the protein CASSLRQGLDTQYF.

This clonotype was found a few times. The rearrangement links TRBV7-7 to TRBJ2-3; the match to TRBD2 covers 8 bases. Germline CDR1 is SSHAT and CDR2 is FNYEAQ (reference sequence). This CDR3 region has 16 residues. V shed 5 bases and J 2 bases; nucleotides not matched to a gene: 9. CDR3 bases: TGTGCCAGCAGCCCGGTCGCGGGAGGCTTCACAGATACGCAGTATTTT. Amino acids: CASSPVAGGFTDTQYF.

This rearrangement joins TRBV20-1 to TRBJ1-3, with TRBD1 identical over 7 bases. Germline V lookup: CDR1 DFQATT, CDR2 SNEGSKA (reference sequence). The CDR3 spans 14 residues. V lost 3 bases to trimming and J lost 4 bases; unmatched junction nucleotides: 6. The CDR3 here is CSASNRGLGNTIYF. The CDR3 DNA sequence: TGCAGTGCTAGCAACAGGGGCCTAGGAAACACCATATATTTT.

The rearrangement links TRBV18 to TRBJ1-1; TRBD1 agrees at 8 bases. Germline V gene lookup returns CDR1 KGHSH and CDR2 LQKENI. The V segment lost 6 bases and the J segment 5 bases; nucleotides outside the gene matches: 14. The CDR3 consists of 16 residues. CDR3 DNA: TGTGCCAGCTCGCCGCAGCCAGGACAGGGAAGGACTGAAGCTTTCTTT. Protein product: CASSPQPGQGRTEAFF.

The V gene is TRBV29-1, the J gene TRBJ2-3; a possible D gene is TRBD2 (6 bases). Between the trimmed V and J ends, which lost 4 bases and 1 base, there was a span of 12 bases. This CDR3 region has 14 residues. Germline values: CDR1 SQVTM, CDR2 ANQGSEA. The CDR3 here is CSVARLEGTDTQYF. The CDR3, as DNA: TGCAGCGTTGCCCGACTAGAGGGCACAGATACGCAGTATTTT.

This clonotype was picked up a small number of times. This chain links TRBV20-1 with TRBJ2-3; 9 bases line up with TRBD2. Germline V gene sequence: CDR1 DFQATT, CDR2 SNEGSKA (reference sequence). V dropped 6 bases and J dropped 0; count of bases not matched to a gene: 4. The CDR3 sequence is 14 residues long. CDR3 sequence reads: CSATLAGSTDTQYF. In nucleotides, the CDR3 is TGCAGTGCGACCCTAGCGGGAAGCACAGATACGCAGTATTTT.

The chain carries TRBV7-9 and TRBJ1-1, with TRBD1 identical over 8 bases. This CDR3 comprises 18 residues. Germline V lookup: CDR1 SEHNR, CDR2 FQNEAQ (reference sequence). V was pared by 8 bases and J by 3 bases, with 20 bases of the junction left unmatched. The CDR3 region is CASRGWDRTKVGYTEAFF. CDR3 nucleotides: TGTGCCAGCCGGGGATGGGACAGGACCAAGGTCGGGTACACTGAAGCTTTCTTT.

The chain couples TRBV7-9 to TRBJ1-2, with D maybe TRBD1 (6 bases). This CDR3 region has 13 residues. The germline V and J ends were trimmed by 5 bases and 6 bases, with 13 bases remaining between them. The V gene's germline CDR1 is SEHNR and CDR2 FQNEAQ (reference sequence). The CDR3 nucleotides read TGTGCCAGCAGCCCTACGGACAGTCATGGCTACACCTTC. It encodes CASSPTDSHGYTF.

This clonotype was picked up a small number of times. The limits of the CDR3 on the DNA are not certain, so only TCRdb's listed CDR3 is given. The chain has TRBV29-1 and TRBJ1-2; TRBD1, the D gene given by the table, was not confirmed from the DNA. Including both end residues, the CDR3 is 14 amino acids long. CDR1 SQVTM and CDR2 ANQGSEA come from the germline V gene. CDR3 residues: CSVEGWGIGNGYAF.

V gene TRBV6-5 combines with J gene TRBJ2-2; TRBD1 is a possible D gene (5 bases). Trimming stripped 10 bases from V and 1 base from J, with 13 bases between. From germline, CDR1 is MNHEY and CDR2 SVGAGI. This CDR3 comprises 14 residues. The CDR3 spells CATAVTVNTGELFF. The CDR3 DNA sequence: TGTGCCACCGCTGTGACAGTGAACACCGGGGAGCTGTTTTTT.

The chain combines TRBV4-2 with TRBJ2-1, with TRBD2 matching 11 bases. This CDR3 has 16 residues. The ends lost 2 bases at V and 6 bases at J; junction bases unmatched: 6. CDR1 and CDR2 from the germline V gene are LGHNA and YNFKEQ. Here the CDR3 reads CASSQRIAGGINEQFF. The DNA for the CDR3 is TGTGCCAGCAGCCAACGAATAGCGGGGGGGATCAATGAGCAGTTCTTC.

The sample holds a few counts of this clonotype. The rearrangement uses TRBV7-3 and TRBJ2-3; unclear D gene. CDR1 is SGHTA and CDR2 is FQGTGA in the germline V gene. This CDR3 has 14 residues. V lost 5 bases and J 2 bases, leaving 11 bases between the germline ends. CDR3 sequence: CASSPMGLTDTQYF. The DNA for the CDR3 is TGTGCCAGCAGCCCCATGGGCCTCACAGATACGCAGTATTTT.

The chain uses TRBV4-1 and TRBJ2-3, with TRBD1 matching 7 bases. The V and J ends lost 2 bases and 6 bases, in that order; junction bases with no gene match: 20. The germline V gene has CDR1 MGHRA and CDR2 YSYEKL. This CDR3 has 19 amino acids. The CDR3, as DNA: TGCGCCAGCAGCCAAAATAGTCTGACGGGACAGAGACTTATGGATACGCAGTATTTT. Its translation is CASSQNSLTGQRLMDTQYF.

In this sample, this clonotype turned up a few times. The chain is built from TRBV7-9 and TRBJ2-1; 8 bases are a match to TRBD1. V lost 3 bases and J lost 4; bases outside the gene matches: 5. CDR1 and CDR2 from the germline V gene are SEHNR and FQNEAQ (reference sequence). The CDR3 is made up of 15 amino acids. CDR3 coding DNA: TGTGCCAGCAGCTTGCAGGACAGGGTTTACAATGAGCAGTTCTTC. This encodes CASSLQDRVYNEQFF.

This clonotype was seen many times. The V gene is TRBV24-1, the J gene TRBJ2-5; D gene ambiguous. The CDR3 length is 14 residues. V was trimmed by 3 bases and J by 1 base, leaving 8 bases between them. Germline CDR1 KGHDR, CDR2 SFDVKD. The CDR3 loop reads CATSDRRSQETQYF. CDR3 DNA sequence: TGTGCCACCAGTGATCGGAGATCCCAAGAGACCCAGTACTTC.

In nucleotides, the CDR3 is TGTGCCAGCAGTCCTAAGGGTACGCAGTATTTT. Encoded protein: CASSPKGTQYF. This rearrangement joins TRBV6-6 to TRBJ2-3; D gene unclear. The V gene lost 5 bases and the J gene lost 8 bases, with 8 bases spanning the gap. This CDR3 has 11 amino acids. Per the germline V gene, CDR1 is MNHNY and CDR2 is SVGAGI (reference sequence).

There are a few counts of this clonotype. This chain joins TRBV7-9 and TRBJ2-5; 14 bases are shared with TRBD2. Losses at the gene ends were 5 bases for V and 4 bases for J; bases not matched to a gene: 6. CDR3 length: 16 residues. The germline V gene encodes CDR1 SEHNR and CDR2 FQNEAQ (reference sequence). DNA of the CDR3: TGTGCCAGCAGCGCGGGGACTAGCGGGGGACCAGAGACCCAGTACTTC. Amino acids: CASSAGTSGGPETQYF.

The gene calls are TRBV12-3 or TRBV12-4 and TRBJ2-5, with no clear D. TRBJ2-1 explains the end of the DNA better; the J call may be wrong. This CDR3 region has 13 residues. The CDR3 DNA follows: TGTGCCAGCAGTTTTGCTGGTCGAGGTGAGCAGTTCTTC. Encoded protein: CASSFAGRGEQFF.